This T cell receptor beta chain was sequenced during a study of cytomegalovirus exposure and HLA in healthy donors. On the study more broadly: Genotyping showed roughly 81% of 398 donors falling in the Caucasian-associated ancestry cluster.

The PCR used 60 Vbeta and 13 Jbeta primers. Authors' processing steps: A later analysis counted approximately 80 million unique TCR beta chains, around 10 million shared. TCRdb keeps only in-frame clones here, not all; method: immunoSEQ multiplex PCR. D and trimming were read from the DNA, whereas the V and J calls and clone size are those reported in that table. The repertoire has under 200,000 clones, roughly 74% of them found once; the top ten carry 4% to 5.5%. CDR3 length equals 15 residues. Trimming took off 0 bases at V and 1 base at J, with 9 bases between the two ends. Germline lookup yields CDR1 KGHSH and CDR2 LQKENI. This clone has ten or more counts. Its cognate antigen is unknown. Findings and limits, study-wide: In the analysis, some V segments, TRBV6-2 and TRBV6-3 included, were excluded as indistinguishable.

The rearrangement joins TRBV18 to TRBJ1-1; D gene ambiguous. Sequenced input: PBMCs. The sequence was obtained from a male donor in good health and CMV-seronegative. In DNA form, the CDR3 reads TGTGCCAGCTCACCACCGAGTGTTGGGAACACTGAAGCTTTCTTT. Protein: CASSPPSVGNTEAFF.